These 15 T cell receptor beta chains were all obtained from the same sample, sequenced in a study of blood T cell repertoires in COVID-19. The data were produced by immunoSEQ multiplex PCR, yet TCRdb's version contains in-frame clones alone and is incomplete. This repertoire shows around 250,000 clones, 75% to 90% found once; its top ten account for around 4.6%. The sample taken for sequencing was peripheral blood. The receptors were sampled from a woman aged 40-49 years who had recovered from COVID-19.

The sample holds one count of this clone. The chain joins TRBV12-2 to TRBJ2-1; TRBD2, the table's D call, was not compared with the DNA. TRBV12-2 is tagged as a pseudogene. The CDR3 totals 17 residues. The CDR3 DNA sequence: TGTGCAAGTCGCTTAGCGAGGGCTAGCGGGAGAAGAGATGAGCAGTTCTTC. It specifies CASRLARASGRRDEQFF.

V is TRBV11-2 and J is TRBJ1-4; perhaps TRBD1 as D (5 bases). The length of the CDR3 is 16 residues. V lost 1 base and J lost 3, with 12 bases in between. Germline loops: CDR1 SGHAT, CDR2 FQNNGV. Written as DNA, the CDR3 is TGTGCCAGCAGCTTAGGGCGGGGCTCAGCTAATGAAAAACTGTTTTTT. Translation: CASSLGRGSANEKLFF.

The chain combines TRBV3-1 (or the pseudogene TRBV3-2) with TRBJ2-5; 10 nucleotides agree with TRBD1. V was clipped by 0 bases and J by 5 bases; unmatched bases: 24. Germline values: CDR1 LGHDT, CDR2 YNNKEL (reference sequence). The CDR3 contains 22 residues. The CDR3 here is CASSQELLRGFGTGALGETQYF. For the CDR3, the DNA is TGTGCCAGCAGCCAAGAGTTACTGCGCGGCTTCGGGACAGGGGCCCTGGGGGAGACCCAGTACTTC.

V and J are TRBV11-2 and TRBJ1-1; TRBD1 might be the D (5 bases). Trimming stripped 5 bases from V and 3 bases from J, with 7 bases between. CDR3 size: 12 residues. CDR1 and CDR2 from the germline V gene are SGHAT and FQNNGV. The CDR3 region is CASSLRDTEAFF. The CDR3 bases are TGTGCCAGCAGCCTCAGGGACACTGAAGCTTTCTTT.

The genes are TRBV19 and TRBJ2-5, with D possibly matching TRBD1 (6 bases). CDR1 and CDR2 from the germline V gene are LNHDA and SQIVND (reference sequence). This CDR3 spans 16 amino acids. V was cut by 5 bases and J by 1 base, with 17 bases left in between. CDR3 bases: TGTGCCAGTAGTCCCCCCGGGACAAGGGTCCAAGAGACCCAGTACTTC. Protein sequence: CASSPPGTRVQETQYF.

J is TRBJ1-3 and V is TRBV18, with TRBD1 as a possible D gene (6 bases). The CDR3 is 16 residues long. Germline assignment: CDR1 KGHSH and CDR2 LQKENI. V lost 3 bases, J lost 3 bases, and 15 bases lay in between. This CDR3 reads CASSPLRGEGGNTIYF. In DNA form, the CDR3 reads TGTGCCAGCTCACCGCTCAGGGGCGAAGGTGGAAACACCATATATTTT. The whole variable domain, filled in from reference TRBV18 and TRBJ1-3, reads NAGVMQNPRHLVRRRGQEARLRCSPMKGHSHVYWYRQLPEEGLKFMVYLQKENIIDESGMPKERFSAEFPKEGPSILRIQQVVRGDSAAYFCASSPLRGEGGNTIYFGEGSWLTVV.

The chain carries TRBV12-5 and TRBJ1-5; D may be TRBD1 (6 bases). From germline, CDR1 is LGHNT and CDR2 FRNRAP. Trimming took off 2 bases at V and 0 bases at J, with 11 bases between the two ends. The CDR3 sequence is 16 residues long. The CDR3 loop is CASGLLQGYSNQPQHF. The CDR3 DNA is TGTGCTAGTGGTTTGTTACAGGGCTATAGCAATCAGCCCCAGCATTTT.

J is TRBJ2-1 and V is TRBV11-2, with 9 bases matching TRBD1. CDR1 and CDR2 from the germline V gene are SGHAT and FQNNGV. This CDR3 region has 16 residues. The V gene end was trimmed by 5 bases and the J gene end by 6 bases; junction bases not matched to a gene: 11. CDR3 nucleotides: TGTGCCAGCAGCCATCAGAGGGACAGGGCTTTCAATGAGCAGTTCTTC. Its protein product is CASSHQRDRAFNEQFF.

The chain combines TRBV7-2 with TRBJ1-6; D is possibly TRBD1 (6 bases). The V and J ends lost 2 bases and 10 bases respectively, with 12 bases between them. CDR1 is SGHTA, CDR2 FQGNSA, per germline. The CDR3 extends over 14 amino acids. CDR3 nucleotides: TGTGCCAGCAGCTTACCCAGGGGTACATCACCCCTCCACTTT. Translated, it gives CASSLPRGTSPLHF.

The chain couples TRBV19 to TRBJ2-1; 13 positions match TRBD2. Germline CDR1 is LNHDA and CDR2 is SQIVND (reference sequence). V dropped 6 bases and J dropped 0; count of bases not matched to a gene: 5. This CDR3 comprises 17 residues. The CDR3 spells CASSLGLAGFSYNEQFF. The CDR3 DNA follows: TGTGCCAGTAGCTTGGGACTAGCGGGATTCTCCTACAATGAGCAGTTCTTC.

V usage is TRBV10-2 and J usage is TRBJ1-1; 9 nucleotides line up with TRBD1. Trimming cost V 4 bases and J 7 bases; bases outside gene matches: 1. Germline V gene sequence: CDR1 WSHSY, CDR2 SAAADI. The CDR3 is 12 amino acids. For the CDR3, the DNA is TGCGCCAGCAGTGTGGACAGGGGTGAAGCTTTCTTT. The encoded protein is CASSVDRGEAFF.

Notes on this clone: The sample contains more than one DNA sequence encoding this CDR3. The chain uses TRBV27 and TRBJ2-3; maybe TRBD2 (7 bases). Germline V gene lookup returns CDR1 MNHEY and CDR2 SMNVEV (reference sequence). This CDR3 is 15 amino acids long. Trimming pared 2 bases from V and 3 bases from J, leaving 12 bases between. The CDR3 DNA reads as TGTGCCAGCAGTTTAAGGGGGGGCTGGACAGATACGCAGTATTTT. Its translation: CASSLRGGWTDTQYF.

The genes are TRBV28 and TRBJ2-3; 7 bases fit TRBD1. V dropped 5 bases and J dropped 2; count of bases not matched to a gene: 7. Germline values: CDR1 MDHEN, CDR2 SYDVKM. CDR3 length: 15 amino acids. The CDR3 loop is CASSVLQGTTDTQYF. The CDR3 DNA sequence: TGTGCCAGCAGTGTCTTACAGGGGACCACAGATACGCAGTATTTT.

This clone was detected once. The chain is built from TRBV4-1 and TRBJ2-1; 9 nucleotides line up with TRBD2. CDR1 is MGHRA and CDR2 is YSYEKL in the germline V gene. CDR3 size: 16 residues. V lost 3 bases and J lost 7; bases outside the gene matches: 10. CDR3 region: CASSHPMGTSSNEQFF. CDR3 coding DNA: TGCGCCAGCAGCCATCCTATGGGGACTAGCTCGAATGAGCAGTTCTTC.

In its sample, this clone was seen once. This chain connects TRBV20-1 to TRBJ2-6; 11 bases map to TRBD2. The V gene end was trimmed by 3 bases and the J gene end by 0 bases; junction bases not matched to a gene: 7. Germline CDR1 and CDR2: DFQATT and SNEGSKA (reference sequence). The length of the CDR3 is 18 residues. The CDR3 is CSASTRLAGSSGANVLTF. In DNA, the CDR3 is TGCAGTGCTAGTACGAGACTAGCGGGGAGCTCTGGGGCCAACGTCCTGACTTTC.